These 8 T cell receptor beta chains came from one sample sequenced in a study of T cells in Graves' hyperthyroidism and ophthalmopathy. Using RNA transcripts as the source, TCR beta CDR3 regions were amplified. With the HTBI primer set, the TCR CDR3 went through a first round of RT-PCR. TCRdb re-called the multiplex PCR reads through MiXCR, storing one row per CDR3 protein. The data show around 240,000 distinct CDR3 sequences, over 15% seen once. The sequencing sample was made of blood. These receptor sequences come from a woman aged 18-30 years with Graves' ophthalmopathy.

This rearrangement joins TRBV12-3 or TRBV12-4 to TRBJ2-7, with D perhaps matching TRBD1 (5 bases). The CDR3 is 15 residues long. The V end lost 2 bases, the J end lost 1 base, and 12 bases lay between the germline ends. In DNA form, the CDR3 reads TGTGCCAGCAGTTTAATGGGGCTGGTGTCCTACGAGCAGTACTTC. Translating it yields CASSLMGLVSYEQYF.

This clonotype has a count of ten or more. The rearrangement links TRBV10-1 to TRBJ2-7; tentative D call: TRBD2 (5 bases). This CDR3 region has 14 residues. The germline V gene encodes CDR1 WNHNN and CDR2 SYGVQD (reference sequence). The V gene lost 0 bases and the J gene lost 2 bases, with 8 bases spanning the gap. The CDR3: CASSESGGTYEQYF. CDR3 nucleotide sequence: TGCGCCAGCAGTGAGTCCGGAGGAACCTACGAGCAGTACTTC.

About this clonotype: This may arise from a read error, as a much more abundant clone is one base away. As the CDR3 is not closed by the conserved phenylalanine or tryptophan, this likely results from a read error. The chain joins TRBV7-7 to TRBJ2-3; D remains ambiguous. This CDR3 has 13 amino acids. Germline V gene data show CDR1 as SSHAT and CDR2 as FNYEAQ (reference sequence). The CDR3 is CASSLGMEDTQYL. The CDR3 nucleotides are TGTGCTAGCAGCTTAGGTATGGAAGATACGCAGTATCTT.

In this sample, this clonotype turned up many times. The chain employs TRBV6-1 and TRBJ1-2; 7 bases line up with TRBD1. The CDR3 covers 16 residues. CDR1 and CDR2 from the germline V gene are MNHNS and SASEGT. The V gene end was trimmed by 5 bases and the J gene end by 1 base; junction bases not matched to a gene: 10. For the CDR3, the DNA is TGTGCCAGCAGTCCTACTACGGGACAGTTTAACTATGGCTACACCTTC. Its translation: CASSPTTGQFNYGYTF.

This clonotype was found a few times. V gene TRBV5-4 combines with J gene TRBJ1-1; possible D gene TRBD1, 5 bases. This CDR3 contains 12 residues. Trimming took off 4 bases at V and 9 bases at J, with 13 bases between the two ends. CDR1 is SGHNT and CDR2 is YYREEE in the germline V gene (reference sequence). CDR3 bases: TGTGCCAGCAGCCTCGGGGGGGGAAAAGCTTTCTTT. Its translation: CASSLGGGKAFF.

This clonotype was seen repeatedly, ten times or more. CDR3: CASQTSGNANEQFF. The CDR3 region has the DNA TGTGCCAGTCAAACTAGCGGGAACGCAAATGAGCAGTTCTTC. This rearrangement joins TRBV7-2 to TRBJ2-1; 10 positions match TRBD2. The ends lost 9 bases at V and 7 bases at J; junction bases unmatched: 9. The CDR3 consists of 14 residues. Per germline, CDR1 SGHTA and CDR2 FQGNSA.

The table lists this clonotype with many counts. This chain links TRBV20-1 with TRBJ2-5, with unresolved D. V lost 2 bases and J lost 3, with 10 bases in between. Looked up from germline, CDR1 is DFQATT and CDR2 is SNEGSKA (reference sequence). The CDR3 loop spans 13 amino acids. CDR3 DNA: TGCAGTGCTAGAAGTTGGGATGAAGAGACCCAGTACTTC. As protein: CSARSWDEETQYF.

V is TRBV28 and J is TRBJ2-1, with TRBD2 matching over 11 bases. Trimming took 3 bases from V and 4 from J; bases not matched to a gene: 5. Germline V gene lookup returns CDR1 MDHEN and CDR2 SYDVKM. This CDR3 comprises 16 residues. CDR3 in amino acids: CASSFPSSGGYNEQFF. In DNA, the CDR3 is TGTGCCAGCAGTTTCCCGTCTAGCGGGGGGTACAATGAGCAGTTCTTC.